This passage covers 30 T cell receptor beta chains from one sample sequenced in a study of brain T cells in children with intractable seizures. The assay was immunoSEQ multiplex PCR, and TCRdb's table has in-frame clones only and misses some. The sample yields approximately 110,000 clones, 94% seen once. Here the sequenced sample was peripheral blood, taken at surgery. These receptors originate from a boy in the first two years of life with hemimegalencephaly and intractable seizures.

The chain joins TRBV27 to TRBJ2-3; 9 nucleotides agree with TRBD2. This CDR3 comprises 17 residues. The germline V gene has CDR1 MNHEY and CDR2 SMNVEV (reference sequence). Trimming took 2 bases from V and 2 from J; bases not matched to a gene: 8. The CDR3 loop is CASSLGGGRAYTDTQYF. CDR3 nucleotide sequence: TGTGCCAGCAGTTTAGGGGGCGGGAGGGCCTACACAGATACGCAGTATTTT.

This rearrangement joins TRBV15 to TRBJ1-6; tentative D call: TRBD1 (6 bases). The CDR3 contains 14 residues. V lost 0 bases to trimming and J lost 7 bases, with 7 bases between them. Germline V gene data show CDR1 as LNHNV and CDR2 as YYDKDF (reference sequence). The CDR3 DNA reads as TGTGCCACCAGCAGAGAAGGGACAAATTCACCCCTCCACTTT. Its protein is CATSREGTNSPLHF.

The V call is TRBV27, the J call TRBJ1-1; TRBD1 matches 7 bases. This CDR3 has 14 amino acids. After removal of 5 bases from V and 4 bases from J, the junction contained 7 bases not matched to a gene. Per the germline V gene, CDR1 is MNHEY and CDR2 is SMNVEV (reference sequence). CDR3 bases: TGTGCCAGCAGTCGACAGGGCGTAGGCACTGAAGCTTTCTTT. It yields the protein CASSRQGVGTEAFF.

The chain carries TRBV6-5 and TRBJ1-2, with D unresolved. The CDR3 is 13 residues long. Trimming stripped 1 base from V and 6 bases from J, with 9 bases between. The germline gives CDR1 MNHEY, CDR2 SVGAGI. The CDR3 DNA reads as TGTGCCAGCAGTTACTTCGGCCTACATGGCTACACCTTC. Translated, it gives CASSYFGLHGYTF.

This rearrangement joins TRBV27 to TRBJ2-5; no firm D call. This CDR3 region has 13 residues. Trimming left V 6 bases short and J 1 base short, with 9 bases between. From germline, CDR1 is MNHEY and CDR2 SMNVEV (reference sequence). The CDR3 nucleotides read TGTGCCAGCAGCTGGGGTCTCCAAGAGACCCAGTACTTC. This gives the protein CASSWGLQETQYF.

J is TRBJ2-1 and V is TRBV14; 7 bases are a match to TRBD2. CDR1 is SGHDN, CDR2 FVKESK, per germline. The CDR3 runs 15 residues. With 5 bases clipped from V and 9 bases from J, the junction kept 13 bases outside the gene matches. CDR3 residues: CASSNRAGPYVEQFF. CDR3 DNA sequence: TGTGCCAGCAGCAATAGAGCGGGACCCTATGTTGAGCAGTTCTTC.

The chain has TRBV4-1 and TRBJ1-2; D is perhaps TRBD1 (6 bases). The CDR3 is made up of 15 amino acids. From germline, CDR1 is MGHRA and CDR2 YSYEKL. V gave up 1 base and J gave up 4 bases, with 13 bases separating them. CDR3 sequence: CASSQGGGLGYGYTF. The CDR3 nucleotides are TGCGCCAGCAGCCAAGGTGGGGGGCTTGGCTATGGCTACACCTTC.

The rearrangement uses TRBV5-4 and TRBJ1-4; possibly TRBD1 for D (6 bases). V was cut by 4 bases and J by 8 bases, with 18 bases left in between. This CDR3 comprises 15 residues. Germline assignment: CDR1 SGHNT and CDR2 YYREEE (reference sequence). CDR3 region: CASSPRLGAGEKLFF. CDR3 nucleotides: TGTGCCAGCAGCCCGAGGTTGGGGGCGGGAGAAAAACTGTTTTTT.

V and J are TRBV28 and TRBJ2-7; 7 positions agree with TRBD1. Germline V gives CDR1 MDHEN, CDR2 SYDVKM. The CDR3 is made up of 15 amino acids. The V segment lost 5 bases and the J segment 1 base; nucleotides outside the gene matches: 8. The CDR3 DNA reads TGTGCCAGCAGTAAGGGGGCGCCTCTGTCCTACGAGCAGTACTTC. Translated, it gives CASSKGAPLSYEQYF.

This chain connects TRBV7-2 to TRBJ2-3; D is possibly TRBD2 (7 bases). Germline V CDR1 and CDR2: SGHTA, FQGNSA. The CDR3 consists of 13 residues. V was trimmed by 0 bases and J by 9 bases, leaving 10 bases between them. CDR3 sequence: CASSLAGGGTQYF. In DNA, the CDR3 is TGTGCCAGCAGCTTAGCGGGAGGGGGGACGCAGTATTTT.

V usage is TRBV11-2 and J usage is TRBJ2-3, with no clear D. This CDR3 is built from 15 residues. V lost 1 base and J lost 2, with 10 bases in between. CDR1 and CDR2 (germline): SGHAT, FQNNGV. The CDR3 spells CASSLVRQHTDTQYF. The CDR3 DNA is TGTGCCAGCAGCTTAGTGAGGCAGCACACAGATACGCAGTATTTT.

The rearrangement links TRBV20-1 to TRBJ2-1; D is unresolved. The V end lost 0 bases, the J end lost 10 bases, and 4 bases lay between the germline ends. Germline assignment: CDR1 DFQATT and CDR2 SNEGSKA (reference sequence). There are 10 residues in the CDR3. CDR3 region: CSARDLEQFF. The CDR3 DNA follows: TGCAGTGCTAGAGATCTGGAGCAGTTCTTC.

The chain joins TRBV28 to TRBJ2-7, with a possible D match to TRBD1 (7 bases). Germline assignment: CDR1 MDHEN and CDR2 SYDVKM. Trimming left V 9 bases short and J 5 bases short, with 20 bases between. The CDR3 is made up of 14 amino acids. The CDR3 loop is CARPGAGGQDEQYF. CDR3 nucleotides: TGTGCCAGACCGGGGGCAGGGGGTCAGGACGAGCAGTACTTC. Full variable domain (remainder filled in from reference TRBV28 and TRBJ2-7): DVKVTQSSRYLVKRTGEKVFLECVQDMDHENMFWYRQDPGLGLRLIYFSYDVKMKEKGDIPEGYSVSREKKERFSLILESASTNQTSMYLCARPGAGGQDEQYFGPGTRLTVT.

The chain combines TRBV28 with TRBJ2-7; TRBD1 is a possible D gene (6 bases). Trimming left V 5 bases short and J 3 bases short, with 14 bases between. CDR3 length: 14 amino acids. CDR1 MDHEN and CDR2 SYDVKM come from the germline V gene. For the CDR3, the DNA is TGTGCCAGCAGTCAGACAGGTGGGTTCTACGAGCAGTACTTC. Translating gives CASSQTGGFYEQYF.

CDR3 sequence (DNA): TGTGCCAGCAGCTTGCAGGGGGTCAGCTATGGCTACACCTTC. It encodes CASSLQGVSYGYTF. The rearrangement links TRBV5-6 to TRBJ1-2; 7 bases agree with TRBD1. CDR3 length equals 14 residues. Trimming removed 1 base from V and 4 bases from J; junction bases left unmatched: 4. Germline V lookup: CDR1 SGHDT, CDR2 YYEEEE.

The V gene is TRBV5-6, the J gene TRBJ2-1, with 13 positions matching TRBD2. The junction had 4 bases not matched to a gene; V was cut back by 4 bases and J by 3 bases. The CDR3 consists of 16 residues. CDR1 and CDR2 (germline): SGHDT, YYEEEE. CDR3: CASSPRLAGGYNEQFF. CDR3 DNA: TGTGCCAGCAGCCCGCGACTAGCGGGGGGCTACAATGAGCAGTTCTTC.

This chain connects TRBV4-1 to TRBJ2-4; D possibly corresponds to TRBD2 (5 bases). CDR1 and CDR2 from the germline V gene are MGHRA and YSYEKL. This CDR3 is 16 amino acids long. V was shortened by 1 base and J by 3 bases, with 13 bases between the two germline ends. CDR3 amino acids: CASSQVTGVVKNIQYF. The CDR3 bases are TGCGCCAGCAGCCAAGTTACCGGGGTGGTCAAAAACATTCAGTACTTC.

The V gene is TRBV13, the J gene TRBJ2-2; no firm D call. Germline V gives CDR1 PRHDT, CDR2 FYEKMQ (reference sequence). CDR3 length: 15 residues. V was shortened by 0 bases and J by 6 bases, with 11 bases between the two germline ends. This CDR3 is CASSLGRLDAGELFF. As DNA, the CDR3 is TGTGCCAGCAGCTTAGGCCGGCTAGACGCCGGGGAGCTGTTTTTT.

The rearrangement links TRBV11-3 to TRBJ1-1, with a weak D call TRBD1 (5 bases). The CDR3 loop spans 14 amino acids. Germline CDR1 reads SGHNT; CDR2 reads YENEEA. V lost 5 bases, J lost 4 bases, and 14 bases lay in between. The CDR3 is CASSGGPGFTEAFF. In nucleotides, the CDR3 is TGTGCCAGCAGCGGAGGACCAGGGTTCACTGAAGCTTTCTTT.

V is TRBV5-6 and J is TRBJ2-5, with D tentatively TRBD1 (6 bases). Germline CDR1 and CDR2: SGHDT and YYEEEE. V was trimmed by 6 bases and J by 2 bases, leaving 8 bases between them. The CDR3 consists of 12 residues. CDR3 amino acids: CASNREQETQYF. DNA of the CDR3: TGTGCCAGCAACAGGGAGCAAGAGACCCAGTACTTC.

This clone was detected a few times. The V and J genes are TRBV6-4 and TRBJ1-2; 8 nucleotides match TRBD1. The CDR3 has 15 residues. The J segment lost 1 base and the V segment lost 5 bases, leaving 6 bases of the junction unmatched. Germline V gene data show CDR1 as MRHNA and CDR2 as SNTAGT. CDR3 residues: CASSPTGGDNYGYTF. CDR3 bases: TGTGCCAGCAGTCCCACAGGGGGAGATAACTATGGCTACACCTTC.

This chain connects TRBV6-5 to TRBJ1-3; D remains ambiguous. Germline lookup yields CDR1 MNHEY and CDR2 SVGAGI. The CDR3 length is 14 residues. V gave up 6 bases and J gave up 8 bases, with 17 bases separating them. CDR3 sequence: CASSPEEGGHTIYF. Written as DNA, the CDR3 is TGTGCCAGCAGCCCAGAGGAGGGTGGGCACACCATATATTTT.

V gene TRBV4-3 combines with J gene TRBJ2-7; perhaps TRBD1 as D (5 bases). The V and J ends lost 2 bases and 3 bases respectively, with 8 bases between them. Germline CDR1 is LGHNA and CDR2 is YSLEER. The CDR3 is made up of 13 amino acids. The CDR3: CASSQSRDYEQYF. The CDR3, as DNA: TGCGCCAGCAGCCAAAGCAGGGACTACGAGCAGTACTTC.

With respect to this clone: Other DNA sequences in the sample encode the same CDR3. The chain uses TRBV5-1 and TRBJ2-2; D remains unclear. The germline gives CDR1 SGHRS, CDR2 YFSETQ. CDR3 size: 13 residues. V was shortened by 0 bases and J by 5 bases, with 5 bases between the two germline ends. The CDR3 nucleotides read TGCGCCAGCAGCTTGGAGGGAACCGGGGAGCTGTTTTTT. Encoded protein: CASSLEGTGELFF.

This chain joins TRBV27 and TRBJ2-5; D is perhaps TRBD1 or TRBD2 (5 bases each). V was trimmed by 3 bases and J by 1 base, leaving 9 bases between them. Germline values: CDR1 MNHEY, CDR2 SMNVEV (reference sequence). The CDR3 consists of 14 residues. The CDR3 DNA reads as TGTGCCAGCAGTTTTTTGGGGACCCAAGAGACCCAGTACTTC. Its translation is CASSFLGTQETQYF.

V is TRBV6-1 and J is TRBJ1-1; weak D call: TRBD1 (5 bases). Looked up from germline, CDR1 is MNHNS and CDR2 is SASEGT. The CDR3 length is 18 residues. V gave up 2 bases and J gave up 1 base, with 20 bases separating them. The CDR3 DNA reads as TGTGCCAGCAGTGAAAGAGTCGGGGGTAAGAGGTGGAACACTGAAGCTTTCTTT. It specifies CASSERVGGKRWNTEAFF.

V is TRBV4-1 and J is TRBJ1-6; D is undetermined. In germline, CDR1 is MGHRA, CDR2 YSYEKL. Trimming shortened V by 2 bases and J by 7 bases, and 12 bases separated the two germline ends. The CDR3 length is 15 residues. In DNA, the CDR3 is TGCGCCAGCAGCCAAAACCCTCTCGGGAATTCACCCCTCCACTTT. Its protein product is CASSQNPLGNSPLHF.

This rearrangement joins TRBV7-9 to TRBJ1-5, with a possible D match to TRBD1 (6 bases). CDR1 and CDR2 from the germline V gene are SEHNR and FQNEAQ (reference sequence). V was pared by 1 base and J by 7 bases, with 14 bases between. The CDR3 has 15 residues. CDR3 loop: CASSLGSGVYQPQHF. In DNA form, the CDR3 reads TGTGCCAGCAGCTTAGGATCAGGGGTTTACCAGCCCCAGCATTTT.

This clone appeared a single time. J is TRBJ2-1 and V is TRBV19; D gene unclear. This CDR3 region has 14 residues. CDR1 and CDR2 (germline): LNHDA, SQIVND (reference sequence). The V end was cut by 7 bases, the J end by 4 bases, with 14 bases between. CDR3 residues: CASKGQVVYNEQFF. The CDR3 region has the DNA TGTGCCAGTAAGGGTCAGGTCGTATACAATGAGCAGTTCTTC.

The CDR3 sequence: CASKGIRETGYGTDTQYF. CDR3 nucleotide sequence: TGTGCCAGCAAAGGCATTAGGGAAACAGGATACGGCACAGATACGCAGTATTTT. This chain connects TRBV2 to TRBJ2-3, with D possibly matching TRBD1 (5 bases). The germline gives CDR1 SNHLY, CDR2 FYNNEI. The V end lost 7 bases, the J end lost 1 base, and 24 bases lay between the germline ends. This CDR3 comprises 18 residues.